Following are 13 T cell receptor beta chains from one sample sequenced in a study of T cell changes during pregnancy in multiple sclerosis. Clones were read by immunoSEQ multiplex PCR, and TCRdb kept only the in-frame ones, dropping some. Counted here are more than 50,000 clones, roughly 90% occurring once; the ten biggest clones make up around 3.3%. The sequences come from peripheral blood, collected in the first trimester of pregnancy. All receptors come from a female donor in good health, enrolled as a control in a pregnancy study.

This sequence joins TRBV5-8 and TRBJ2-7; a weak D match, TRBD2 (6 bases). With 2 bases removed from V and 0 bases from J, the gap between germline ends came to 6 bases. The length of the CDR3 is 13 residues. The germline V gene has CDR1 SGHTS and CDR2 YDEGEE. Here the CDR3 DNA reads TGTGCCAGCAGCTTTAGCGGCTCCTACGAGCAGTACTTC. It yields the protein CASSFSGSYEQYF.

The chain links TRBV19 to TRBJ1-1; D is unclear. The CDR3 is made up of 19 amino acids. With 6 bases removed from V and 4 bases from J, the gap between germline ends came to 30 bases. Germline loops: CDR1 LNHDA, CDR2 SQIVND (reference sequence). Written as DNA, the CDR3 is TGTGCCAGTAGCCTCCAGCCGGAGGTAGTCCCCCATCCCGTCACTGAAGCTTTCTTT. Protein: CASSLQPEVVPHPVTEAFF.

The V gene is TRBV15, the J gene TRBJ2-5; tentatively, D is TRBD2 (6 bases). The CDR3 has 17 residues. The V gene lost 1 base and the J gene lost 2 bases, with 17 bases spanning the gap. Germline V gene lookup returns CDR1 LNHNV and CDR2 YYDKDF (reference sequence). The CDR3 protein is CATSRGTRGGEQETQYF. In nucleotides, the CDR3 is TGTGCCACCAGCAGAGGAACTAGGGGCGGGGAACAAGAGACCCAGTACTTC.

The rearrangement joins TRBV7-3 to TRBJ2-2, with D possibly being TRBD2 (6 bases). This CDR3 comprises 16 residues. The germline V gene has CDR1 SGHTA and CDR2 FQGTGA. V dropped 5 bases and J dropped 5 bases, with 18 bases sitting between them. CDR3 amino acids: CASSPWGGVETGELFF. The CDR3 nucleotides are TGTGCCAGCAGCCCGTGGGGCGGGGTGGAAACCGGGGAGCTGTTTTTT.

The chain combines TRBV15 with TRBJ1-1, with D hard to call. The CDR3 loop spans 14 amino acids. Per the germline V gene, CDR1 is LNHNV and CDR2 is YYDKDF (reference sequence). The V end lost 3 bases, the J end lost 11 bases, and 19 bases lay between the germline ends. The CDR3 DNA sequence: TGTGCCACCAGCAGTCGTAGCGGTCCGTTGGGGGCTTTCTTT. Protein product: CATSSRSGPLGAFF.

V usage is TRBV4-3 and J usage is TRBJ1-1, with 7 bases that match TRBD1. Germline assignment: CDR1 LGHNA and CDR2 YSLEER. This CDR3 region has 15 residues. Trimming at V came to 0 bases and at J to 7 bases, leaving 8 bases not matched to a gene. The CDR3 here is CASSQDKRTGGEAFF. The DNA for the CDR3 is TGCGCCAGCAGCCAAGATAAGAGGACAGGAGGTGAAGCTTTCTTT.

This CDR3 reads CASSSTSGGRPNEQFF. DNA for the CDR3: TGCGCCAGCAGCTCAACTAGCGGGGGACGACCCAATGAGCAGTTCTTC. The rearrangement joins TRBV5-1 to TRBJ2-1, with 11 bases fitting TRBD2. Germline CDR1 reads SGHRS; CDR2 reads YFSETQ. J was trimmed by 6 bases and V by 3 bases; bases with no gene match: 8. The CDR3 has 16 residues.

The chain employs TRBV2 and TRBJ2-1; D perhaps matches TRBD2 (5 bases). Trimming left V 1 base short and J 3 bases short, with 10 bases between. The CDR3 has 15 residues. Germline V gene sequence: CDR1 SNHLY, CDR2 FYNNEI. The CDR3 is CASSEELDLYNEQFF. CDR3 DNA sequence: TGTGCCAGCAGTGAAGAACTAGACCTCTACAATGAGCAGTTCTTC.

A note on this clone: Other nucleotide sequences in the sample specify the same CDR3. This rearrangement joins TRBV5-1 to TRBJ2-1, with TRBD2 matching over 7 bases. V was clipped by 3 bases and J by 1 base; unmatched bases: 4. Germline V gene data show CDR1 as SGHRS and CDR2 as YFSETQ. This CDR3 has 15 residues. CDR3 sequence reads: CASSSLAGSYNEQFF. The CDR3 DNA follows: TGCGCCAGCAGCTCCTTAGCGGGTTCCTACAATGAGCAGTTCTTC. Drawing the rest from reference TRBV5-1 and TRBJ2-1, the complete variable domain is KAGVTQTPRYLIKTRGQQVTLSCSPISGHRSVSWYQQTPGQGLQFLFEYFSETQRNKGNFPGRFSGRQFSNSRSEMNVSTLELGDSALYLCASSSLAGSYNEQFFGPGTRLTVL.

This clone was counted once. The gene calls are TRBV29-1 and TRBJ2-1; TRBD2 is a possible D gene (6 bases). Germline CDR1 is SQVTM and CDR2 is ANQGSEA. The V end lost 4 bases, the J end lost 0 bases, and 10 bases lay between the germline ends. CDR3 length equals 14 residues. CDR3 bases: TGCAGCGTTGGGTTAGCGGTCTCCTACAATGAGCAGTTCTTC. Protein product: CSVGLAVSYNEQFF.

This chain joins TRBV19 and TRBJ1-2, with TRBD1 matching 10 bases. This CDR3 contains 15 residues. Germline CDR1 LNHDA, CDR2 SQIVND (reference sequence). V trimming: 3 bases; J trimming: 4 bases; junction bases outside the gene matches: 5. CDR3 DNA: TGTGCCAGTAGTATGCGACAGGGGGCTGGCTATGGCTACACCTTC. Its protein is CASSMRQGAGYGYTF.

The rearrangement links TRBV28 to TRBJ1-1; D might be TRBD1 (6 bases). This CDR3 spans 14 amino acids. From germline, CDR1 is MDHEN and CDR2 SYDVKM. With 2 bases removed from V and 3 bases from J, the gap between germline ends came to 10 bases. This CDR3 is CASSLVDRYTEAFF. CDR3 in DNA: TGTGCCAGCAGTTTAGTAGACAGGTACACTGAAGCTTTCTTT. The full variable domain, with the rest looked up from reference TRBV28 and TRBJ1-1, is DVKVTQSSRYLVKRTGEKVFLECVQDMDHENMFWYRQDPGLGLRLIYFSYDVKMKEKGDIPEGYSVSREKKERFSLILESASTNQTSMYLCASSLVDRYTEAFFGQGTRLTVV.

The rearrangement uses TRBV19 and TRBJ2-7; 10 nucleotides align to TRBD2. Germline CDR1 LNHDA, CDR2 SQIVND (reference sequence). The V and J ends lost 3 bases and 6 bases, in that order; junction bases with no gene match: 5. The CDR3 contains 14 residues. The CDR3 spells CASSISAGGGEQYF. The DNA of the CDR3 is TGTGCCAGTAGTATTTCAGCGGGAGGGGGCGAGCAGTACTTC.